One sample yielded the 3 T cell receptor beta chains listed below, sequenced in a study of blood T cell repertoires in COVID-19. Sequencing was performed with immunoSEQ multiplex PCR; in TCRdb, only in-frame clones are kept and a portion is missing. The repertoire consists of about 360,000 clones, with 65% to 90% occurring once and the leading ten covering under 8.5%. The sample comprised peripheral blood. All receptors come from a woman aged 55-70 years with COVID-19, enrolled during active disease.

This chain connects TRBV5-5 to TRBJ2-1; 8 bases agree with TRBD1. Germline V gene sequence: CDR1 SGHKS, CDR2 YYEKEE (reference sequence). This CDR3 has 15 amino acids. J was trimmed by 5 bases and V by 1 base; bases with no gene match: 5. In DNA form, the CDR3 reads TGTGCCAGCAGCTTGCGGCAGGGGGCAGACAATGAGCAGTTCTTC. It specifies CASSLRQGADNEQFF.

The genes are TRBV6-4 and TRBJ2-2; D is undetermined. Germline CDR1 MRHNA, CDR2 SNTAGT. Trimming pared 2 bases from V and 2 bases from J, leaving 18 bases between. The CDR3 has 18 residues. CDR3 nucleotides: TGTGCCAGCAGTGACCCCGGGTCTCAAAGGCTTAACACCGGGGAGCTGTTTTTT. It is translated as CASSDPGSQRLNTGELFF.

The CDR3 region is CATSRARGHNEQFF. The CDR3 DNA sequence: TGTGCCACCAGCAGAGCTAGGGGCCACAATGAGCAGTTCTTC. V usage is TRBV15 and J usage is TRBJ2-1, with a weak D call TRBD1 (5 bases). V was clipped by 1 base and J by 5 bases, with 9 bases between them. The CDR3 is 14 residues long. Germline CDR1 reads LNHNV; CDR2 reads YYDKDF (reference sequence).